The source of this T cell receptor beta chain is a study of T cells in Graves' hyperthyroidism and ophthalmopathy. Study results and limitations: Onset of ophthalmopathy came a median 6.5 months after the model predicted it.

Subjects aged 18 to 65 presented with newly diagnosed hyperthyroidism of less than 2 months' duration. Amplified regions were TCR beta CDR3 sequences from RNA transcripts. The primer set for the first-round RT-PCR of the TCR CDR3 was HTBI. TCRdb used MiXCR to reprocess the multiplex PCR reads, holding one entry per CDR3 protein. The sample carries approximately 870,000 distinct CDR3 sequences, about two fifths recorded once. This clonotype came up a few times. What it binds is not known. The germline CDR1 and CDR2 sequences are LGHNA and YSLEER. The CDR3 runs to 15 residues. Trimming took 3 bases from V and 7 from J, leaving 18 bases between them.

The chain links TRBV4-3 to TRBJ1-1; no clear D gene. The TCR was taken from a man between 18 and 29 years old with Graves' hyperthyroidism. Sequenced material: blood. CDR3: CASSHFLGNRNEAFF. DNA of the CDR3: TGCGCCAGCAGCCACTTTTTAGGGAACCGAAATGAAGCTTTCTTT.